The T cell receptor (beta chain) described here comes from a study of CD8 T cells in ankylosing spondylitis. Study outcomes and limitations: Earlier authors reported some of these motif variants in reactive arthritis synovial fluid and blood. Disease-linked clones had a CD8+ phenotype and relatively low frequency in peripheral blood. The study identified a TCR beta motif of roughly eight highly homologous variants that appeared characteristic of ankylosing spondylitis blood. Matched synovial fluid from ankylosing spondylitis patients was reported to be enriched for disease-linked clones.

For TCR beta, libraries came from quantitative 5'-RACE with molecular barcodes. TCRdb fed the 5' RACE reads into MiXCR, producing one record per CDR3 protein. Of about 500,000 distinct CDR3 sequences listed, about 5.4% were seen once; the top ten hold around 3.5%. Trimming took 10 bases from V and 0 from J, leaving 10 bases between them. The CDR3 loop spans 13 amino acids. Ten or more counts support this clonotype. Its antigen is not identified. Sample: blood, either unsorted or a sorted T cell fraction (not recorded which). This chain links TRBV12-3 or TRBV12-4 with TRBJ1-3; no clear D. The origin of this receptor is a male donor with ankylosing spondylitis. The CDR3 DNA reads as TGTGCCACCAGAAACCCCTCTGGAAACACCATATATTTT. This gives the protein CATRNPSGNTIYF.